The next 32 T cell receptor beta chains were all read from a single sample in a study of cytomegalovirus exposure and HLA in healthy donors. The PCR ran on 60 Vbeta and 13 Jbeta primers. TCRdb's copy holds only in-frame clones and misses some; the assay was immunoSEQ multiplex PCR. The sample includes around 180,000 clones, over 75% of them seen just once. Sequenced sample: PBMCs. Source of these receptors: a man between 18 and 35 years old in good health and CMV-seronegative.

The chain carries TRBV6-1 and TRBJ1-5, with unresolved D. This CDR3 has 16 amino acids. V lost 4 bases to trimming and J lost 0 bases, with 13 bases between them. The germline V gene encodes CDR1 MNHNS and CDR2 SASEGT. The DNA for the CDR3 is TGTGCCAGCAGTGGATTCCTAGGCTATAGCAATCAGCCCCAGCATTTT. Its protein product is CASSGFLGYSNQPQHF.

The V call is TRBV28, the J call TRBJ2-3; 9 bases are shared with TRBD1. The germline V gene has CDR1 MDHEN and CDR2 SYDVKM. This CDR3 region has 15 residues. V shed 7 bases and J 1 base; nucleotides not matched to a gene: 6. The CDR3 loop reads CASTRQGVGTDTQYF. DNA for the CDR3: TGTGCCAGCACCCGACAGGGGGTCGGCACAGATACGCAGTATTTT. Variable domain in full (rest from reference TRBV28 and TRBJ2-3): DVKVTQSSRYLVKRTGEKVFLECVQDMDHENMFWYRQDPGLGLRLIYFSYDVKMKEKGDIPEGYSVSREKKERFSLILESASTNQTSMYLCASTRQGVGTDTQYFGPGTRLTVL.

The CDR3 loop is CSVGPGYTGYDTEAFF. CDR3 sequence (DNA): TGCAGCGTTGGTCCCGGGTACACAGGGTACGACACTGAAGCTTTCTTT. This sequence joins TRBV29-1 and TRBJ1-1, with a weak D call TRBD1 (6 bases). V was shortened by 4 bases and J by 3 bases, with 21 bases between the two germline ends. This CDR3 has 16 residues. Per germline, CDR1 SQVTM and CDR2 ANQGSEA.

This chain connects TRBV2 to TRBJ2-1, with TRBD2 identical over 10 bases. CDR1 SNHLY and CDR2 FYNNEI come from the germline V gene. J was trimmed by 3 bases and V by 6 bases; bases with no gene match: 5. CDR3 length: 15 residues. The CDR3 spells CASRLRTSGYNEQFF. Written as DNA, the CDR3 is TGTGCCAGCAGGCTACGGACTAGCGGCTACAATGAGCAGTTCTTC.

J is TRBJ2-7 and V is TRBV5-4; 9 bases align to TRBD1. V was pared by 0 bases and J by 5 bases, with 12 bases of the junction left unmatched. The germline V gene encodes CDR1 SGHNT and CDR2 YYREEE (reference sequence). This CDR3 comprises 17 residues. The CDR3 DNA follows: TGTGCCAGCAGCTTGGGTTCTCGGGGACAGGGAATCCACGAGCAGTACTTC. It yields the protein CASSLGSRGQGIHEQYF. The entire variable domain, with the rest obtained from reference TRBV5-4 and TRBJ2-7, is as follows: ETGVTQSPTHLIKTRGQQVTLRCSSQSGHNTVSWYQQALGQGPQFIFQYYREEENGRGNFPPRFSGLQFPNYSSELNVNALELDDSALYLCASSLGSRGQGIHEQYFGPGTRLTVT.

V usage is TRBV30 and J usage is TRBJ1-5; 9 nucleotides match TRBD1. J lost 4 bases, V lost 3 bases, and 1 base had no gene match. The CDR3 has 13 residues. Germline CDR1 GTSNPN, CDR2 SVGIG (reference sequence). The CDR3 nucleotides read TGTGCCTGGAGCGGGACAGGGAATCAGCCCCAGCATTTT. Its protein product is CAWSGTGNQPQHF.

The chain links TRBV5-1 to TRBJ2-3; D is undetermined. Germline assignment: CDR1 SGHRS and CDR2 YFSETQ. CDR3 length: 15 amino acids. V gave up 0 bases and J gave up 0 bases, with 8 bases separating them. The CDR3: CASSLGQYSTDTQYF. The CDR3 DNA reads TGCGCCAGCAGCTTGGGGCAGTATAGCACAGATACGCAGTATTTT.

This clone was found once. The genes are TRBV7-3 and TRBJ2-3, with 10 bases matching TRBD1. This CDR3 comprises 14 residues. In germline, CDR1 is SGHTA, CDR2 FQGTGA. Losses at the gene ends were 5 bases for V and 6 bases for J; bases not matched to a gene: 5. Written as DNA, the CDR3 is TGTGCCAGCAGCCCGACAGGGGGCGGTGATACGCAGTATTTT. Its translation: CASSPTGGGDTQYF.

The chain combines TRBV27 with TRBJ2-6; D gene ambiguous. Germline loops: CDR1 MNHEY, CDR2 SMNVEV (reference sequence). Trimming cost V 6 bases and J 2 bases, with 8 bases left between them. CDR3 length: 14 amino acids. This CDR3 is CASRHSAGANVLTF. CDR3 in DNA: TGTGCCAGCAGGCACAGTGCTGGGGCCAACGTCCTGACTTTC.

This clone was counted once. This sequence joins TRBV7-6 and TRBJ2-7; 8 positions agree with TRBD1. The V segment lost 4 bases and the J segment 4 bases; nucleotides outside the gene matches: 6. CDR3 size: 14 residues. Germline V CDR1 and CDR2: SGHVS, FNYEAQ. The CDR3 DNA reads as TGTGCCAGCAGCTCCCGGGACAGGACATACGAGCAGTACTTC. Residues: CASSSRDRTYEQYF.

The chain links TRBV19 to TRBJ1-1, with D uncertain. V was shortened by 1 base and J by 0 bases, with 12 bases between the two germline ends. CDR3 length equals 16 residues. From germline, CDR1 is LNHDA and CDR2 SQIVND (reference sequence). The CDR3 protein is CASSIAGRVMNTEAFF. DNA for the CDR3: TGTGCCAGTAGTATAGCAGGCAGAGTAATGAACACTGAAGCTTTCTTT.

The rearrangement joins TRBV19 to TRBJ2-2; 11 nucleotides align to TRBD1. V lost 3 bases to trimming and J lost 3 bases; unmatched junction nucleotides: 6. This CDR3 contains 17 residues. Germline CDR1 is LNHDA and CDR2 is SQIVND (reference sequence). CDR3 amino acids: CASSISGQGAYTGELFF. CDR3 in DNA: TGTGCCAGTAGTATCTCTGGACAGGGGGCTTACACCGGGGAGCTGTTTTTT.

CDR3: CASSDKILRGEAFF. CDR3 bases: TGTGCCAGCAGTGACAAGATCTTAAGGGGTGAAGCTTTCTTT. The chain combines TRBV2 with TRBJ1-1; a weak D match, TRBD1 (5 bases). Germline V lookup: CDR1 SNHLY, CDR2 FYNNEI. The CDR3 runs 14 residues. V lost 3 bases to trimming and J lost 7 bases, with 15 bases between them.

The rearrangement joins TRBV5-8 to TRBJ2-5, with 8 bases matching TRBD2. In germline, CDR1 is SGHTS, CDR2 YDEGEE. This CDR3 is built from 14 residues. V lost 6 bases to trimming and J lost 1 base; unmatched junction nucleotides: 5. CDR3 bases: TGTGCCAGCAACCGACTAGCGACCCAAGAGACCCAGTACTTC. Translating gives CASNRLATQETQYF.

This clone was counted only a few times. The CDR3 DNA follows: TGCAGTGGCCGGACAGGGGATGGCTACACCTTC. Protein product: CSGRTGDGYTF. The chain is built from TRBV20-1 and TRBJ1-2, with 9 bases identical to TRBD1. The CDR3 consists of 11 residues. CDR1 and CDR2 from the germline V gene are DFQATT and SNEGSKA (reference sequence). Germline trimming cut 7 bases from V and 6 bases from J; bases unmatched to any gene: 3.

The chain recombines TRBV9 with TRBJ2-3, with 10 positions matching TRBD2. Germline V CDR1 and CDR2: SGDLS, YYNGEE. Germline trimming cut 0 bases from V and 2 bases from J; bases unmatched to any gene: 6. This CDR3 is built from 17 residues. DNA for the CDR3: TGTGCCAGCAGCGTAGGACAACTAGCGGGGCCCACAGATACGCAGTATTTT. Its translation is CASSVGQLAGPTDTQYF.

This clone was detected only a few times. V and J are TRBV5-1 and TRBJ2-5; 8 nucleotides line up with TRBD1. This CDR3 region has 16 residues. J lost 4 bases, V lost 2 bases, and 10 bases had no gene match. CDR1 SGHRS and CDR2 YFSETQ come from the germline V gene. In DNA form, the CDR3 reads TGCGCCAGCAGCTTTAACGGGGCAGGGGGCCGAGAGACCCAGTACTTC. It specifies CASSFNGAGGRETQYF.

This clone was picked up one time. This rearrangement joins TRBV11-3 to TRBJ2-1; 8 bases align to TRBD2. After removal of 5 bases from V and 9 bases from J, the junction contained 15 bases not matched to a gene. CDR3 length: 16 residues. Per germline, CDR1 SGHNT and CDR2 YENEEA. In nucleotides, the CDR3 is TGTGCCAGCAGCCTAAACCCGGCGGGGGGAGGGGTTGAGCAGTTCTTC. Amino acid sequence: CASSLNPAGGGVEQFF.

The chain joins TRBV2 to TRBJ2-1; 8 bases are shared with TRBD1. Germline lookup yields CDR1 SNHLY and CDR2 FYNNEI. The length of the CDR3 is 15 residues. The junction had 9 bases not matched to a gene; V was cut back by 4 bases and J by 7 bases. The CDR3 nucleotides read TGTGCCAGCAGTGTTGGCCAGGGGGCAAGGAATGAGCAGTTCTTC. Translation: CASSVGQGARNEQFF.

The rearrangement links TRBV18 to TRBJ1-5, with D possibly being TRBD1 (5 bases). V lost 2 bases, J lost 7 bases, and 18 bases lay in between. Germline V lookup: CDR1 KGHSH, CDR2 LQKENI. CDR3 length: 16 residues. The DNA of the CDR3 is TGTGCCAGCTCACCATCCCAGGGAAAGGTGGGACAGCCCCAGCATTTT. Translating it yields CASSPSQGKVGQPQHF.

This chain joins TRBV29-1 and TRBJ1-5; tentative D call: TRBD1 (6 bases). The V end was cut by 4 bases, the J end by 7 bases, with 11 bases between. In germline, CDR1 is SQVTM, CDR2 ANQGSEA. The CDR3 has 12 amino acids. The CDR3 nucleotides are TGCAGCGTTGGAGGGGGTAACCAGCCCCAGCATTTT. It translates to CSVGGGNQPQHF.

The rearrangement links TRBV7-9 to TRBJ1-2; D possibly corresponds to TRBD1 (5 bases). The V gene's germline CDR1 is SEHNR and CDR2 FQNEAQ (reference sequence). Trimming stripped 4 bases from V and 6 bases from J, with 12 bases between. The CDR3 consists of 13 residues. CDR3 DNA sequence: TGTGCCAGCAGCTACTGGTGGGGGGATGGCTACACCTTC. This sequence encodes CASSYWWGDGYTF.

V gene TRBV7-8 combines with J gene TRBJ1-5; D may be TRBD1 (5 bases). Germline lookup yields CDR1 SGHVS and CDR2 FQNEAQ. V was shortened by 3 bases and J by 0 bases, with 9 bases between the two germline ends. There are 15 residues in the CDR3. The CDR3 is CASSFVRDSNQPQHF. The CDR3, as DNA: TGTGCCAGCAGCTTCGTCAGGGATAGCAATCAGCCCCAGCATTTT.

The chain couples TRBV30 to TRBJ1-5; 7 bases fit TRBD1. CDR1 GTSNPN and CDR2 SVGIG come from the germline V gene (reference sequence). This CDR3 is 13 amino acids long. Losses at the gene ends were 5 bases for V and 1 base for J; bases not matched to a gene: 2. The CDR3 loop reads CAWGGQSNQPQHF. In nucleotides, the CDR3 is TGTGCCTGGGGGGGACAGAGCAATCAGCCCCAGCATTTT.

The chain employs TRBV4-3 and TRBJ2-3, with a possible D match to TRBD2 (7 bases). Germline V CDR1 and CDR2: LGHNA, YSLEER. The CDR3 contains 17 residues. Between the trimmed V and J ends, which lost 6 bases and 5 bases, there was a span of 24 bases. The CDR3 here is CASSAEAGHTSVDTQYF. Written as DNA, the CDR3 is TGCGCCAGCAGTGCAGAAGCGGGACACACCAGCGTAGATACGCAGTATTTT.

The chain joins TRBV27 to TRBJ2-7, with TRBD2 identical over 8 bases. The trim removed 6 bases at V and 2 bases at J, leaving 12 bases unmatched. From germline, CDR1 is MNHEY and CDR2 SMNVEV (reference sequence). The CDR3 contains 16 residues. The CDR3 nucleotides are TGTGCCAGCAGGGGGCCTAGCGGGTCCCTAACCTACGAGCAGTACTTC. This gives the protein CASRGPSGSLTYEQYF.

This clone has only one observation. V and J are TRBV27 and TRBJ1-1, with a tentative D call TRBD1 (6 bases). This CDR3 spans 15 amino acids. Germline V gene sequence: CDR1 MNHEY, CDR2 SMNVEV (reference sequence). V gave up 5 bases and J gave up 3 bases, with 16 bases separating them. Here the CDR3 DNA reads TGTGCCAGCAGTCTAGACTCCGGACAGTACACTGAAGCTTTCTTT. This translates into CASSLDSGQYTEAFF.

As concerns this clone: One end of the junction does not line up with germline, which may come from a read error. The V and J genes are TRBV7-7 and TRBJ2-1; TRBD2 matches 8 bases. Germline lookup yields CDR1 SSHAT and CDR2 FNYEAQ (reference sequence). The CDR3 extends over 11 amino acids. Written as DNA, the CDR3 is TGTGCTAGCAGCTTTCGAGCGGGGGAGTTCTTC. Protein sequence: CASSFRAGEFF.

The chain carries TRBV19 and TRBJ1-2; D is possibly TRBD1 (5 bases). The CDR3 has 15 amino acids. Germline CDR1 is LNHDA and CDR2 is SQIVND (reference sequence). Trimming pared 6 bases from V and 5 bases from J, leaving 19 bases between. DNA of the CDR3: TGTGCCAGTAGCAAAAGGATGGGGGGGGAGTATGGCTACACCTTC. It specifies CASSKRMGGEYGYTF.

The chain recombines TRBV27 with TRBJ2-7, with 9 bases aligning to TRBD1. The V segment lost 6 bases and the J segment 6 bases; nucleotides outside the gene matches: 9. The CDR3 extends over 14 amino acids. Germline lookup yields CDR1 MNHEY and CDR2 SMNVEV (reference sequence). The CDR3 coding sequence is TGTGCCAGCAGCCCTGGGGGGACAGGGTCCGAGCAGTACTTC. It specifies CASSPGGTGSEQYF.

This chain links TRBV7-3 with TRBJ2-7, with a possible D match to TRBD2 (6 bases). The CDR3 is made up of 13 amino acids. Looked up from germline, CDR1 is SGHTA and CDR2 is FQGTGA. V was shortened by 2 bases and J by 7 bases, with 12 bases between the two germline ends. CDR3 in DNA: TGTGCCAGCAGCTTAGGTGTCAGCGGGGAGCAGTACTTC. Translation gives CASSLGVSGEQYF.

Concerning this clone itself: Relative to the germline gene, one junction end is altered; a read error may explain this. The J gene is TRBJ2-4, the V gene TRBV7-7; D not certain. The CDR3 has 13 amino acids. Per germline, CDR1 SSHAT and CDR2 FNYEAQ (reference sequence). Here the CDR3 reads CASSPTRINIQYF. For the CDR3, the DNA is TGTGCTAGCAGCCCAACCAGAATCAACATTCAGTACTTC.